Following are 12 T cell receptor beta chains from one sample sequenced in a study of T cell repertoires in cytomegalovirus infection. In TCRdb, the reads were re-called with MiXCR into one record per CDR3 protein. The data show around 440,000 distinct CDR3 sequences, about 11% seen once. Sequencing was carried out using PBMCs. These receptors came from a human donor in good health (CMV status not recorded). Some clones in this sample may be carry-over from other donors' samples.

The chain couples TRBV5-1 to TRBJ2-7; 8 bases are a match to TRBD2. This CDR3 is 16 amino acids long. The V segment lost 1 base and the J segment 1 base; nucleotides outside the gene matches: 7. CDR1 SGHRS and CDR2 YFSETQ come from the germline V gene. The CDR3 loop reads CASSLSSSGPSYEQYF. The DNA of the CDR3 is TGCGCCAGCAGCTTGTCTTCTAGCGGGCCGTCCTACGAGCAGTACTTC.

The V and J genes are TRBV19 and TRBJ1-3; D is undetermined. CDR3 length equals 11 residues. The germline V and J ends were trimmed by 11 bases and 7 bases, with 12 bases remaining between them. Germline-derived CDR1 and CDR2 are LNHDA and SQIVND (reference sequence). DNA of the CDR3: TGTGCCGGGAGCCTGGGGAACACCATATATTTT. Amino acid sequence: CAGSLGNTIYF.

This chain uses TRBV10-3 with TRBJ1-2; 7 nucleotides match TRBD1. The CDR3 covers 15 residues. J lost 2 bases, V lost 3 bases, and 6 bases had no gene match. CDR1 ENHRY and CDR2 SYGVKD come from the germline V gene. CDR3: CAISDHDRVNYGYTF. CDR3 DNA sequence: TGTGCCATCAGTGACCACGACAGGGTAAACTATGGCTACACCTTC.

This clonotype came up many times. The chain uses TRBV15 and TRBJ1-2; maybe TRBD1 (6 bases). Germline values: CDR1 LNHNV, CDR2 YYDKDF (reference sequence). The CDR3 runs 16 residues. Trimming took off 1 base at V and 6 bases at J, with 18 bases between the two ends. The CDR3, as DNA: TGTGCCACCAGCAGAGTCGCCCACAGGGATTCAGATGGCTACACCTTC. It encodes CATSRVAHRDSDGYTF. The full variable domain, rest sourced from reference TRBV15 and TRBJ1-2, is DAMVIQNPRYQVTQFGKPVTLSCSQTLNHNVMYWYQQKSSQAPKLLFHYYDKDFNNEADTPDNFQSRRPNTSFCFLDIRSPGLGDTAMYLCATSRVAHRDSDGYTFGSGTRLTVV.

This clonotype occurred many times. This may stem from a read error, because a much larger clone lies one nucleotide away. The V gene is TRBV6-1, the J gene TRBJ2-7, with TRBD1 matching over 11 bases. Germline V gene data show CDR1 as MNHNS and CDR2 as SASEGT. The CDR3 consists of 15 residues. V was clipped by 6 bases and J by 2 bases; unmatched bases: 6. The CDR3 DNA is TGTGCCAGCAGCGAACCGGGACAGGGGGCCTACGAGCAGTACTTC. Its translation: CASSEPGQGAYEQYF.

This clonotype appeared many times. The rearrangement joins TRBV19 to TRBJ1-2; D ambiguous. Germline loops: CDR1 LNHDA, CDR2 SQIVND (reference sequence). Deletions cut 3 bases from V and 2 bases from J, with 19 bases between. CDR3 length: 17 amino acids. CDR3 in amino acids: CASSISPRSRNNYGYTF. The DNA for the CDR3 is TGTGCCAGTAGTATTTCTCCTAGGAGCAGAAACAACTATGGCTACACCTTC.

This clonotype appeared a few times. The chain carries TRBV7-3 and TRBJ1-1; perhaps TRBD1 as D (6 bases). V was cut by 6 bases and J by 0 bases, with 14 bases left in between. Germline V CDR1 and CDR2: SGHTA, FQGTGA. CDR3 length: 15 residues. CDR3 loop: CASRQTGNMNTEAFF. The CDR3 coding sequence is TGTGCCAGCAGGCAGACAGGTAATATGAACACTGAAGCTTTCTTT.

This clonotype has a count of ten or more. This rearrangement joins TRBV7-2 to TRBJ2-7, with 8 bases lining up with TRBD1. Trimming took 9 bases from V and 3 from J; bases not matched to a gene: 10. The CDR3 sequence is 14 residues long. Per germline, CDR1 SGHTA and CDR2 FQGNSA. The CDR3 nucleotides are TGTGCCAGTAGCGTTCGACAGGGGATCTACGAGCAGTACTTC. This translates into CASSVRQGIYEQYF. Using reference TRBV7-2 and TRBJ2-7 for the parts outside the CDR3, the full variable domain is GAGVSQSPSNKVTEKGKDVELRCDPISGHTALYWYRQSLGQGLEFLIYFQGNSAPDKSGLPSDRFSAERTGGSVSTLTIQRTQQEDSAVYLCASSVRQGIYEQYFGPGTRLTVT.

This clonotype was recorded many times. The CDR3 region has the DNA TGTGCCAGCAGCTGGGCTTCTGGACAGCCGAATACTGAAGCTTTCTTT. Translated: CASSWASGQPNTEAFF. This chain links TRBV7-9 with TRBJ1-1; D is perhaps TRBD1 (6 bases). The germline V gene has CDR1 SEHNR and CDR2 FQNEAQ (reference sequence). Deletions cut 4 bases from V and 5 bases from J, with 20 bases between. This CDR3 contains 16 residues.

This clonotype was observed many times. V and J are TRBV7-8 and TRBJ2-5; D may be TRBD1 (8 bases). Germline V gene lookup returns CDR1 SGHVS and CDR2 FQNEAQ. Trimming left V 5 bases short and J 14 bases short, with 18 bases between. This CDR3 spans 12 amino acids. The CDR3 reads CASSPGGQELYF. CDR3 sequence (DNA): TGTGCCAGCAGCCCGGGGGGACAGGAGCTATACTTC. The variable domain in full, with the rest retrieved from reference TRBV7-8 and TRBJ2-5, is GAGVSQSPRYKVAKRGQDVALRCDPISGHVSLFWYQQALGQGPEFLTYFQNEAQLDKSGLPSDRFFAERPEGSVSTLKIQRTQQEDSAVYLCASSPGGQELYFGPGTRLLVL.

This clonotype came up many times. The chain uses TRBV10-3 and TRBJ2-2, with no clear D. CDR1 and CDR2 (germline): ENHRY, SYGVKD. The V gene lost 6 bases and the J gene lost 4 bases, with 3 bases spanning the gap. This CDR3 region has 11 residues. This chain's CDR3 is CAIRRTGELFF. In nucleotides, the CDR3 is TGTGCCATCAGACGCACCGGGGAGCTGTTTTTT.

The DNA for the CDR3 is TGCAGTGCATTTACAGGGGATTCGGATTCACCCCTCCACTTT. Amino acids: CSAFTGDSDSPLHF. This chain connects TRBV20-1 to TRBJ1-6; the match to TRBD1 covers 7 bases. Germline CDR1 DFQATT, CDR2 SNEGSKA (reference sequence). The CDR3 has 14 residues. J was trimmed by 8 bases and V by 6 bases; bases with no gene match: 10.